One sample yielded the 18 T cell receptor beta chains listed below, sequenced in a study of shared clonotypes between healthy human individuals. Here immunoSEQ multiplex PCR was the method, and the copy in TCRdb shows in-frame clones only, minus some. This table holds over 850,000 clones, roughly 74% found once. Sequenced sample: memory CD4+ T cells from PBMCs. The sample's subset: CD45RA-negative fraction. All receptors derive from a young man in good health. Some clones in this sample may be carry-over from other donors' samples.

This clone was recorded only once. The gene calls are TRBV2 and TRBJ1-1; 7 nucleotides match TRBD1. The CDR3 extends over 13 amino acids. Germline V lookup: CDR1 SNHLY, CDR2 FYNNEI. The trim removed 7 bases at V and 3 bases at J, leaving 5 bases unmatched. CDR3 residues: CASMIGTDTEAFF. CDR3 DNA sequence: TGTGCCAGCATGATAGGGACAGACACTGAAGCTTTCTTT.

The V call is TRBV18, the J call TRBJ2-7; 7 bases are shared with TRBD2. The germline CDR1 and CDR2 sequences are KGHSH and LQKENI. The length of the CDR3 is 13 residues. V shed 2 bases, J shed 4 bases, and the junction held 2 bases outside the gene matches. CDR3 in DNA: TGTGCCAGCTCACCAAGCGGGAATTACGAGCAGTACTTC. Its translation: CASSPSGNYEQYF.

The chain is built from TRBV19 and TRBJ1-2; TRBD1 matches 9 bases. Per the germline V gene, CDR1 is LNHDA and CDR2 is SQIVND (reference sequence). The CDR3 extends over 16 amino acids. The J segment lost 3 bases and the V segment lost 7 bases, leaving 12 bases of the junction unmatched. CDR3 loop: CASTPGQGLVYYGYTF. CDR3 nucleotides: TGTGCCAGTACCCCCGGACAGGGGCTAGTGTACTATGGCTACACCTTC. The entire variable domain, with the rest obtained from reference TRBV19 and TRBJ1-2, is as follows: DGGITQSPKYLFRKEGQNVTLSCEQNLNHDAMYWYRQDPGQGLRLIYYSQIVNDFQKGDIAEGYSVSREKKESFPLTVTSAQKNPTAFYLCASTPGQGLVYYGYTFGSGTRLTVV.

Comment on this clone: Other DNA sequences in this specimen translate into the identical CDR3. This chain uses TRBV28 with TRBJ2-5, with 7 bases aligning to TRBD2. Trimming removed 4 bases from V and 5 bases from J; junction bases left unmatched: 4. CDR1 and CDR2 (germline): MDHEN, SYDVKM. This CDR3 comprises 13 residues. The CDR3 here is CASSWGGIETQYF. The CDR3 region has the DNA TGTGCCAGCAGTTGGGGAGGGATTGAGACCCAGTACTTC.

The chain joins TRBV28 to TRBJ1-1; D unclear. Trimming cost V 11 bases and J 6 bases, with 19 bases left between them. Germline CDR1 and CDR2: MDHEN and SYDVKM. The CDR3 is 13 amino acids. The CDR3 DNA reads TGTGCCGCCTGGCCAGCCTCGACTTCTGAAGCTTTCTTT. As protein: CAAWPASTSEAFF.

The CDR3 nucleotides are TGTGCCATCAGTGAGCGACTAGCGGGAGTTCCATACGAGCAGTACTTC. Amino acids: CAISERLAGVPYEQYF. V gene TRBV10-3 combines with J gene TRBJ2-7, with 12 bases identical to TRBD2. Germline V lookup: CDR1 ENHRY, CDR2 SYGVKD. The V and J ends lost 2 bases and 4 bases, in that order; junction bases with no gene match: 6. This CDR3 has 16 amino acids.

The chain carries TRBV4-3 and TRBJ2-7; D ambiguous. Trimming left V 2 bases short and J 4 bases short, with 12 bases between. The germline V gene encodes CDR1 LGHNA and CDR2 YSLEER. This CDR3 spans 14 amino acids. This CDR3 is CASSQWLGSYEQYF. The CDR3 DNA reads as TGCGCCAGCAGCCAATGGCTGGGGTCGTACGAGCAGTACTTC.

This chain links TRBV30 with TRBJ2-5; D is undetermined. Looked up from germline, CDR1 is GTSNPN and CDR2 is SVGIG (reference sequence). V shed 5 bases and J shed 3 bases, with 16 bases lying between them. This CDR3 has 14 amino acids. CDR3 residues: CAWGRASKKETQYF. Here the CDR3 DNA reads TGTGCCTGGGGCCGGGCCTCGAAGAAAGAGACCCAGTACTTC.

This chain uses TRBV20-1 with TRBJ2-1; D possibly corresponds to TRBD2 (5 bases). CDR1 and CDR2 from the germline V gene are DFQATT and SNEGSKA (reference sequence). V was pared by 6 bases and J by 10 bases, with 10 bases between. There are 10 residues in the CDR3. CDR3 sequence reads: CSASTREQFF. CDR3 nucleotides: TGCAGTGCCTCCACTAGGGAGCAGTTCTTC.

This clone was recorded at least ten times. V gene TRBV7-9 combines with J gene TRBJ2-5; no clear D gene. The CDR3 length is 15 residues. Deletions cut 1 base from V and 2 bases from J, with 11 bases between. Germline-derived CDR1 and CDR2 are SEHNR and FQNEAQ (reference sequence). CDR3 nucleotides: TGTGCCAGCAGCTTAGGTCGTGGGATTCAAGAGACCCAGTACTTC. Protein: CASSLGRGIQETQYF.

The chain has TRBV7-8 and TRBJ2-3; D unclear. The V gene's germline CDR1 is SGHVS and CDR2 FQNEAQ. This CDR3 has 13 amino acids. V lost 4 bases to trimming and J lost 4 bases, with 9 bases between them. DNA of the CDR3: TGTGCCAGCAGCTCGTGGACGGCAGATACGCAGTATTTT. Amino acids: CASSSWTADTQYF.

The chain combines TRBV7-2 with TRBJ1-2; tentative D call: TRBD1 (5 bases). The germline CDR1 and CDR2 sequences are SGHTA and FQGNSA. The CDR3 is made up of 18 amino acids. V was shortened by 5 bases and J by 0 bases, with 22 bases between the two germline ends. CDR3 sequence: CASSTHGVGASANYGYTF. The CDR3 DNA is TGTGCCAGCAGCACCCACGGGGTTGGGGCCTCAGCTAACTATGGCTACACCTTC.

This sequence joins TRBV28 and TRBJ2-7; the match to TRBD1 covers 7 bases. The CDR3 is 15 residues long. The germline V gene has CDR1 MDHEN and CDR2 SYDVKM. Trimming removed 8 bases from V and 3 bases from J; junction bases left unmatched: 13. CDR3 bases: TGTGCCAGCGGCTCTCCCGGGACAGCTATCTACGAGCAGTACTTC. This translates into CASGSPGTAIYEQYF.

The chain recombines TRBV6-5 with TRBJ2-5; the D call may be TRBD1 or TRBD2 (5 bases each). V was trimmed by 4 bases and J by 7 bases, leaving 13 bases between them. Germline values: CDR1 MNHEY, CDR2 SVGAGI. The CDR3 runs to 13 residues. The CDR3, as DNA: TGTGCCAGCAGTTCAGCAGGGACCACGACCCAGTACTTC. Translation: CASSSAGTTTQYF.

The J gene is TRBJ2-7, the V gene TRBV6-5, with 11 bases matching TRBD2. Per the germline V gene, CDR1 is MNHEY and CDR2 is SVGAGI. After removal of 2 bases from V and 6 bases from J, the junction contained 6 bases not matched to a gene. This CDR3 contains 15 residues. CDR3 residues: CASSYELAGGREQYF. The CDR3 nucleotides are TGTGCCAGCAGTTACGAGCTAGCGGGAGGTCGCGAGCAGTACTTC.

The chain uses TRBV7-2 and TRBJ2-2; D is ambiguous. Per germline, CDR1 SGHTA and CDR2 FQGNSA. Trimming removed 5 bases from V and 3 bases from J, with 13 bases in between. This CDR3 is built from 15 residues. The CDR3 DNA is TGTGCCAGCAGCCGCGGCGGAGATTACACCGGGGAGCTGTTTTTT. This codes for CASSRGGDYTGELFF.

The gene calls are TRBV30 and TRBJ2-1; perhaps TRBD2 as D (6 bases). The germline gives CDR1 GTSNPN, CDR2 SVGIG (reference sequence). CDR3 length: 14 amino acids. V dropped 0 bases and J dropped 7 bases, with 13 bases sitting between them. This CDR3 is CAWSVTGVRNEQFF. The DNA for the CDR3 is TGTGCCTGGAGTGTGACGGGAGTGAGGAATGAGCAGTTCTTC. Supplemented by reference TRBV30 and TRBJ2-1, the full variable domain reads SQTIHQWPATLVQPVGSPLSLECTVEGTSNPNLYWYRQAAGRGLQLLFYSVGIGQISSEVPQNLSASRPQDRQFILSSKKLLLSDSGFYLCAWSVTGVRNEQFFGPGTRLTVL.

This clone was seen more than once but under ten times. The chain uses TRBV28 and TRBJ2-7; D remains ambiguous. Between the trimmed V and J ends, which lost 2 bases and 3 bases, there was a span of 8 bases. The CDR3 loop spans 13 amino acids. The germline V gene has CDR1 MDHEN and CDR2 SYDVKM. The CDR3 nucleotides are TGTGCCAGCAGTTTACGGCAGTTCTACGAGCAGTACTTC. It codes for CASSLRQFYEQYF.